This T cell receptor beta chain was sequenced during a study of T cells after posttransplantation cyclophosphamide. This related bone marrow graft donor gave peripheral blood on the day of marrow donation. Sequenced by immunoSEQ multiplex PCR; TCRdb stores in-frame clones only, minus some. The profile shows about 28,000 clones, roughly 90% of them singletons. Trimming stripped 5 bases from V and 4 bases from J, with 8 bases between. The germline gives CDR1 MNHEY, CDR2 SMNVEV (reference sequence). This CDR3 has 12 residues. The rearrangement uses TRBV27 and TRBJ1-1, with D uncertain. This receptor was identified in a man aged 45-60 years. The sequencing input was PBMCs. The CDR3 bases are TGTGCCAGCAGTCGACACGGCACTGAAGCTTTCTTT. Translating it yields CASSRHGTEAFF.